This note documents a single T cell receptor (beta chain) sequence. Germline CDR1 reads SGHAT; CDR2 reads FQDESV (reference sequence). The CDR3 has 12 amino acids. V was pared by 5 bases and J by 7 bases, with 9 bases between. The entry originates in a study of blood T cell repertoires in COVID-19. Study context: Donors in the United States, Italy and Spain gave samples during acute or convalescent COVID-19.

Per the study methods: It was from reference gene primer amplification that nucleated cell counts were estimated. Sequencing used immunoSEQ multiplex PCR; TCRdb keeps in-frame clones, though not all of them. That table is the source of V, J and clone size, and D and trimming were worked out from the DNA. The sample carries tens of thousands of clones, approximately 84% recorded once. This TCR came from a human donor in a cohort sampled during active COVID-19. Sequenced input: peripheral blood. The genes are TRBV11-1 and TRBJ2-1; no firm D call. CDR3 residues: CASSPYMNEQFF. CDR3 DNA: TGTGCCAGCAGCCCCTATATGAATGAGCAGTTCTTC.